Each of the 20 T cell receptor beta chains below was sequenced from the same sample in a study of cytomegalovirus exposure and HLA in healthy donors. Data came from immunoSEQ multiplex PCR; TCRdb stores just in-frame clones and leaves some out. The sample yields fewer than 200,000 clones, around nine tenths seen once. The sample taken for sequencing was PBMCs. Receptors were obtained from a man in his thirties or forties in good health and CMV-seropositive.

The chain has TRBV5-6 and TRBJ2-7; TRBD1 aligns across 7 bases. J gave up 0 bases and V 1 base, and 4 bases lay outside the gene matches. Germline assignment: CDR1 SGHDT and CDR2 YYEEEE. CDR3 length: 15 residues. The CDR3 protein is CASSLLGDSSYEQYF. The CDR3, as DNA: TGTGCCAGCAGCTTGTTAGGGGACAGCTCCTACGAGCAGTACTTC.

The V and J genes are TRBV19 and TRBJ2-1, with a tentative D call TRBD2 (5 bases). Trimming removed 5 bases from V and 0 bases from J, with 20 bases in between. This CDR3 contains 18 residues. Germline loops: CDR1 LNHDA, CDR2 SQIVND (reference sequence). CDR3 bases: TGTGCCAGTAGTGGAGGAAGCGGCATGGCCGGCTCCTACAATGAGCAGTTCTTC. It translates to CASSGGSGMAGSYNEQFF.

The chain joins TRBV7-2 to TRBJ2-7, with D possibly being TRBD2 (6 bases). The V and J ends lost 2 bases and 4 bases respectively, with 15 bases between them. CDR1 SGHTA and CDR2 FQGNSA come from the germline V gene. CDR3 length: 15 residues. CDR3 DNA: TGTGCCAGCAGCTTATCTGGGGGAGGAGTGTACGAGCAGTACTTC. Translating it yields CASSLSGGGVYEQYF.

The CDR3 region is CASSVGTGVEYF. The CDR3 DNA sequence: TGTGCCAGCAGCGTAGGGACAGGGGTGGAGTATTTT. V and J are TRBV9 and TRBJ2-3; 9 bases agree with TRBD1. CDR1 and CDR2 from the germline V gene are SGDLS and YYNGEE. V dropped 0 bases and J dropped 13; count of bases not matched to a gene: 3. This CDR3 comprises 12 residues.

This clone was detected only a few times. The V call is TRBV7-3, the J call TRBJ2-2; D may be TRBD1 (6 bases). The CDR3 is 14 residues long. CDR1 and CDR2 from the germline V gene are SGHTA and FQGTGA. V was cut by 3 bases and J by 6 bases, with 11 bases left in between. The CDR3 DNA sequence: TGTGCCAGCAGCTTCAGGGGTCGCGCCGGGGAGCTGTTTTTT. Translated: CASSFRGRAGELFF. The whole variable domain, remainder taken from reference TRBV7-3 and TRBJ2-2, is GAGVSQTPSNKVTEKGKYVELRCDPISGHTALYWYRQSLGQGPEFLIYFQGTGAADDSGLPNDRFFAVRPEGSVSTLKIQRTERGDSAVYLCASSFRGRAGELFFGEGSRLTVL.

The genes are TRBV29-1 and TRBJ2-3; 7 bases are shared with TRBD2. CDR1 and CDR2 (germline): SQVTM, ANQGSEA. J gave up 6 bases and V 1 base, and 10 bases lay outside the gene matches. The CDR3 runs 15 residues. CDR3 sequence: CSVEVGERGVDTQYF. The DNA for the CDR3 is TGCAGCGTTGAAGTGGGGGAGCGGGGAGTGGATACGCAGTATTTT.

V and J are TRBV7-8 and TRBJ1-1; 12 bases map to TRBD1. Germline V gene lookup returns CDR1 SGHVS and CDR2 FQNEAQ. There are 17 residues in the CDR3. Trimming cost V 5 bases and J 1 base; bases outside gene matches: 8. Here the CDR3 reads CASSPGQGAHSNTEAFF. The CDR3 DNA is TGTGCCAGCAGCCCGGGACAGGGGGCCCACTCGAACACTGAAGCTTTCTTT. Looking up the rest from reference TRBV7-8 and TRBJ1-1 gives the full variable domain: GAGVSQSPRYKVAKRGQDVALRCDPISGHVSLFWYQQALGQGPEFLTYFQNEAQLDKSGLPSDRFFAERPEGSVSTLKIQRTQQEDSAVYLCASSPGQGAHSNTEAFFGQGTRLTVV.

The rearrangement joins TRBV27 to TRBJ2-2, with D unresolved. This CDR3 spans 15 amino acids. Between the trimmed V and J ends, which lost 2 bases and 3 bases, there was a span of 10 bases. Germline CDR1 and CDR2: MNHEY and SMNVEV (reference sequence). In DNA, the CDR3 is TGTGCCAGCAGTTTAGAGGCTAGGGACACCGGGGAGCTGTTTTTT. Translated: CASSLEARDTGELFF.

In its sample, this clone was seen a few times. CDR3 residues: CASRYEDYSNQPQHF. The CDR3 DNA reads as TGTGCCAGCAGATACGAGGACTATAGCAATCAGCCCCAGCATTTT. The chain couples TRBV28 to TRBJ1-5; no reliable D call. V was cut by 6 bases and J by 0 bases, with 12 bases left in between. The germline V gene encodes CDR1 MDHEN and CDR2 SYDVKM. This CDR3 has 15 amino acids. The whole variable domain, filled in from reference TRBV28 and TRBJ1-5, reads DVKVTQSSRYLVKRTGEKVFLECVQDMDHENMFWYRQDPGLGLRLIYFSYDVKMKEKGDIPEGYSVSREKKERFSLILESASTNQTSMYLCASRYEDYSNQPQHFGDGTRLSIL.

This clone was observed once. This chain joins TRBV11-3 and TRBJ2-3; 9 bases map to TRBD2. CDR1 and CDR2 (germline): SGHNT, YENEEA. The length of the CDR3 is 16 residues. V lost 3 bases, J lost 4 bases, and 8 bases stayed unmatched. The CDR3 loop reads CASSLGRGGAPDTQYF. The CDR3 region has the DNA TGTGCCAGCAGCTTGGGGCGCGGGGGGGCCCCAGATACGCAGTATTTT.

The V gene is TRBV7-8, the J gene TRBJ2-3; TRBD1 agrees at 9 bases. CDR3 length equals 15 residues. V was clipped by 6 bases and J by 6 bases; unmatched bases: 10. Germline CDR1 reads SGHVS; CDR2 reads FQNEAQ. CDR3 bases: TGTGCCAGCAGACCTGGACAGGGGCTGTGGGATACGCAGTATTTT. Translating gives CASRPGQGLWDTQYF.

This clone was seen once. The chain is built from TRBV7-9 and TRBJ2-1, with 7 nucleotides matching TRBD2. Germline assignment: CDR1 SEHNR and CDR2 FQNEAQ (reference sequence). With V trimmed by 2 bases and J by 5 bases, 6 bases remained unmatched. This CDR3 region has 15 residues. The CDR3 DNA reads as TGTGCCAGCAGCTTAATACGGGGAGGGGACAATGAGCAGTTCTTC. Translation: CASSLIRGGDNEQFF.

This clone came up once. The chain joins TRBV11-2 to TRBJ2-5, with 7 bases identical to TRBD2. Trimming removed 5 bases from V and 5 bases from J; junction bases left unmatched: 8. The CDR3 contains 14 residues. In germline, CDR1 is SGHAT, CDR2 FQNNGV. CDR3 region: CASSREARAETQYF. The DNA of the CDR3 is TGTGCCAGCAGCCGGGAGGCTAGAGCCGAGACCCAGTACTTC.

This chain uses TRBV28 with TRBJ1-5; no firm D call. V shed 5 bases and J shed 6 bases, with 8 bases lying between them. CDR1 is MDHEN, CDR2 SYDVKM, per germline. CDR3 length equals 12 residues. The CDR3 is CASSGLAQPQHF. The CDR3 bases are TGTGCCAGCAGTGGTCTGGCTCAGCCCCAGCATTTT.

The V and J genes are TRBV6-5 and TRBJ1-2; possible D gene TRBD1, 5 bases. V dropped 7 bases and J dropped 4 bases, with 13 bases sitting between them. In germline, CDR1 is MNHEY, CDR2 SVGAGI. The CDR3 loop spans 13 amino acids. The CDR3 DNA is TGTGCCAGCAACCCCGGGGGGGGCTATGGCTACACCTTC. Its protein is CASNPGGGYGYTF.

This sequence joins TRBV6-1 and TRBJ2-2; no clear D gene. Looked up from germline, CDR1 is MNHNS and CDR2 is SASEGT. This CDR3 is 13 amino acids long. V lost 4 bases to trimming and J lost 6 bases, with 9 bases between them. For the CDR3, the DNA is TGTGCCAGCAGTGTGAGTACCGCCGGGGAGCTGTTTTTT. This codes for CASSVSTAGELFF.

The genes are TRBV20-1 and TRBJ2-7; D is perhaps TRBD2 (6 bases). V lost 3 bases, J lost 4 bases, and 7 bases lay in between. The CDR3 loop spans 11 amino acids. The V gene's germline CDR1 is DFQATT and CDR2 SNEGSKA (reference sequence). The CDR3 loop reads CSAREGYEQYF. The CDR3 DNA follows: TGCAGTGCTAGGGAGGGGTACGAGCAGTACTTC.

This clone was counted once. The chain uses TRBV5-1 and TRBJ2-6; D perhaps matches TRBD2 (7 bases). This CDR3 comprises 16 residues. Germline V lookup: CDR1 SGHRS, CDR2 YFSETQ. V gave up 5 bases and J gave up 0 bases, with 12 bases separating them. DNA for the CDR3: TGCGCCAGCAGTAAGGGGGGGCTCTCTGGGGCCAACGTCCTGACTTTC. Amino acids: CASSKGGLSGANVLTF.

The CDR3 here is CASSLDRDSYNEQFF. The CDR3 DNA is TGTGCCAGCAGCTTGGACAGGGACTCCTACAATGAGCAGTTCTTC. The rearrangement uses TRBV7-2 and TRBJ2-1, with TRBD1 matching 8 bases. The V segment lost 3 bases and the J segment 0 bases; nucleotides outside the gene matches: 1. The CDR3 has 15 amino acids. The germline V gene encodes CDR1 SGHTA and CDR2 FQGNSA.

The V and J genes are TRBV7-8 and TRBJ2-1; D may be TRBD1 or TRBD2 (5 bases each). Germline values: CDR1 SGHVS, CDR2 FQNEAQ. V lost 4 bases and J lost 6, with 10 bases in between. There are 13 residues in the CDR3. In DNA form, the CDR3 reads TGTGCCAGCAGCTGGGGGTCGGTCAATGAGCAGTTCTTC. As protein: CASSWGSVNEQFF.